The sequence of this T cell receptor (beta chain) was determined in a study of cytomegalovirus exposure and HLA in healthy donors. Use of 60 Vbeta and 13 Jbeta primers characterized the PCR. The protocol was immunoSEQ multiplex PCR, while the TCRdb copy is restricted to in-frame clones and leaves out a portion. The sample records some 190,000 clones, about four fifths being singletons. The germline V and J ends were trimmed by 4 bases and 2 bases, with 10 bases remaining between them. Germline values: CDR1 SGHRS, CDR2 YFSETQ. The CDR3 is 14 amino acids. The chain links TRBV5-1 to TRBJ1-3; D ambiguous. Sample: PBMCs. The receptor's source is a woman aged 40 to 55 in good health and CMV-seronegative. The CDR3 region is CASSPEGTGNTIYF. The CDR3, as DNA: TGCGCCAGCAGCCCCGAGGGCACTGGAAACACCATATATTTT.